The 10 T cell receptor beta chains listed next were all sequenced from one sample in a study of cytomegalovirus exposure and HLA in healthy donors. The PCR ran on 60 Vbeta and 13 Jbeta primers. The protocol was immunoSEQ multiplex PCR, while the TCRdb copy is restricted to in-frame clones and leaves out a portion. The sample consists of 200,000 to 250,000 clones, roughly 84% of them appearing once. The sample consisted of PBMCs. The source is a girl aged 5 to 17 in good health and CMV-seronegative.

This clone was seen just once. V is TRBV28 and J is TRBJ1-1; D is ambiguous. In germline, CDR1 is MDHEN, CDR2 SYDVKM. The CDR3 is 14 residues long. The V end was cut by 3 bases, the J end by 3 bases, with 11 bases between. CDR3 DNA: TGTGCCAGCAGTTTCCCTCGGGGAGACACTGAAGCTTTCTTT. This gives the protein CASSFPRGDTEAFF.

The chain is built from TRBV25-1 and TRBJ2-5; TRBD1 might be the D (5 bases). Trimming stripped 1 base from V and 5 bases from J, with 11 bases between. Germline V CDR1 and CDR2: MGHDK, SYGVNS. CDR3 length equals 14 residues. CDR3 amino acids: CASSELSGIETQYF. CDR3 coding DNA: TGTGCCAGCAGTGAATTGTCAGGGATTGAGACCCAGTACTTC.

This chain links TRBV29-1 with TRBJ2-7; 10 nucleotides agree with TRBD1. Germline-derived CDR1 and CDR2 are SQVTM and ANQGSEA. V lost 6 bases and J lost 7; bases outside the gene matches: 9. This CDR3 has 13 residues. In DNA form, the CDR3 reads TGCAGCGTCCGGGGACAGGGGATGAGGGAGCAGTACTTC. This gives the protein CSVRGQGMREQYF.

The rearrangement links TRBV27 to TRBJ2-7; 9 bases match TRBD1. CDR3 length: 13 residues. V trimming: 6 bases; J trimming: 2 bases; junction bases outside the gene matches: 2. CDR1 and CDR2 from the germline V gene are MNHEY and SMNVEV (reference sequence). In DNA form, the CDR3 reads TGTGCCAGCAGCCGACAGGGGGCCTACGAGCAGTACTTC. As protein: CASSRQGAYEQYF.

This chain links TRBV19 with TRBJ2-1; 10 bases are shared with TRBD1. Germline CDR1 reads LNHDA; CDR2 reads SQIVND (reference sequence). Trimming took 5 bases from V and 2 from J; bases not matched to a gene: 6. The CDR3 has 16 amino acids. Here the CDR3 DNA reads TGTGCCAGTAGTGCACCCGGGACAGGGGCCTACAATGAGCAGTTCTTC. It codes for CASSAPGTGAYNEQFF.

This chain links TRBV27 with TRBJ2-7; 11 nucleotides line up with TRBD2. CDR1 is MNHEY and CDR2 is SMNVEV in the germline V gene (reference sequence). Trimming at V came to 6 bases and at J to 2 bases, leaving 6 bases not matched to a gene. The CDR3 sequence is 15 residues long. CDR3 in amino acids: CASRDLAGGTYEQYF. The CDR3 DNA reads as TGTGCCAGCAGAGACCTAGCGGGGGGAACCTACGAGCAGTACTTC.

V usage is TRBV7-6 and J usage is TRBJ1-1; TRBD1 might be the D (6 bases). This CDR3 has 15 amino acids. The V end lost 3 bases, the J end lost 5 bases, and 16 bases lay between the germline ends. Germline values: CDR1 SGHVS, CDR2 FNYEAQ. The CDR3 sequence is CASSLGGPGGTEAFF. The DNA of the CDR3 is TGTGCCAGCAGCTTGGGGGGCCCGGGGGGGACTGAAGCTTTCTTT.

The rearrangement links TRBV28 to TRBJ1-2; TRBD1 aligns across 7 bases. This CDR3 has 13 residues. Germline V CDR1 and CDR2: MDHEN, SYDVKM. V lost 4 bases and J lost 6; bases outside the gene matches: 5. The CDR3 reads CASSYRDRDGYTF. The CDR3 region has the DNA TGTGCCAGCAGTTACCGGGACAGAGATGGCTACACCTTC.

The rearrangement uses TRBV6-1 and TRBJ2-3, with unresolved D. Per the germline V gene, CDR1 is MNHNS and CDR2 is SASEGT. The CDR3 spans 13 residues. The V and J ends lost 4 bases and 6 bases respectively, with 11 bases between them. For the CDR3, the DNA is TGTGCCAGCAGTGTTTCAGGATCCGATACGCAGTATTTT. Residues: CASSVSGSDTQYF.

The CDR3 sequence is CASSTGDIPTSWNEKLFF. The CDR3 DNA is TGTGCCAGCAGCACCGGTGATATCCCGACTAGTTGGAATGAAAAACTGTTTTTT. This chain joins TRBV5-5 and TRBJ1-4, with D unresolved. Deletions cut 4 bases from V and 5 bases from J, with 24 bases between. Germline CDR1 is SGHKS and CDR2 is YYEKEE (reference sequence). The CDR3 runs to 18 residues. Together with reference TRBV5-5 and TRBJ1-4, the CDR3 gives the full variable domain: DAGVTQSPTHLIKTRGQQVTLRCSPISGHKSVSWYQQVLGQGPQFIFQYYEKEERGRGNFPDRFSARQFPNYSSELNVNALLLGDSALYLCASSTGDIPTSWNEKLFFGSGTQLSVL.